Below, 27 T cell receptor beta chains from the same sample are listed, as sequenced in a study of blood T cell repertoires in COVID-19. Assay used: immunoSEQ multiplex PCR; TCRdb lists only in-frame clones, some missing. The sample holds tens of thousands of clones, about 86% seen once. Sequences were obtained from peripheral blood. These receptors all come from a human donor in a cohort sampled during active COVID-19.

The chain employs TRBV5-1 and TRBJ1-6; 8 bases are shared with TRBD1. The CDR3 sequence is 16 residues long. CDR1 and CDR2 (germline): SGHRS, YFSETQ. V shed 3 bases, J shed 13 bases, and the junction held 15 bases outside the gene matches. CDR3 nucleotides: TGCGCCAGCAGCTCGTATGCCGGGACAGGTGCGGGTCCCCTCCACTTT. Residues: CASSSYAGTGAGPLHF.

This rearrangement joins TRBV10-2 to TRBJ1-5, with D hard to call. Looked up from germline, CDR1 is WSHSY and CDR2 is SAAADI. V was clipped by 2 bases and J by 2 bases, with 7 bases between them. This CDR3 has 14 residues. The DNA of the CDR3 is TGCGCCAGCAGTGAGGTACTGGGCAATCAGCCCCAGCATTTT. Protein product: CASSEVLGNQPQHF.

The chain is built from TRBV9 and TRBJ2-1, with D perhaps TRBD1 (6 bases). The germline V gene has CDR1 SGDLS and CDR2 YYNGEE. The CDR3 is 13 residues long. With 3 bases removed from V and 6 bases from J, the gap between germline ends came to 10 bases. The CDR3 spells CASSGQQGNEQFF. The CDR3 DNA reads TGTGCCAGCAGCGGACAACAGGGCAATGAGCAGTTCTTC.

The V and J genes are TRBV6-5 and TRBJ1-2, with D perhaps matching TRBD1 (6 bases). The CDR3 runs 16 residues. V dropped 2 bases and J dropped 8 bases, with 21 bases sitting between them. Germline-derived CDR1 and CDR2 are MNHEY and SVGAGI. The DNA for the CDR3 is TGTGCCAGCAGTTACCTGACCCGTCGGACAGAAGGCGGCTACACCTTC. The encoded protein is CASSYLTRRTEGGYTF.

The chain employs TRBV4-3 and TRBJ1-5; possible D gene TRBD1, 6 bases. Looked up from germline, CDR1 is LGHNA and CDR2 is YSLEER. Between the trimmed V and J ends, which lost 0 bases and 8 bases, there was a span of 14 bases. This CDR3 has 15 residues. The CDR3 reads CASSQERGALKPQHF. The DNA for the CDR3 is TGCGCCAGCAGCCAAGAACGGGGGGCTTTGAAGCCCCAGCATTTT.

This CDR3 is CASSLLGLAEKLFF. As DNA, the CDR3 is TGCGCCAGCAGCTTGCTGGGACTAGCTGAAAAACTGTTTTTT. This chain uses TRBV5-1 with TRBJ1-4, with a possible D match to TRBD1 (5 bases). CDR1 is SGHRS, CDR2 YFSETQ, per germline. This CDR3 has 14 amino acids. With 1 base removed from V and 7 bases from J, the gap between germline ends came to 11 bases.

V gene TRBV7-9 combines with J gene TRBJ1-1; D is possibly TRBD1 (5 bases). Per the germline V gene, CDR1 is SEHNR and CDR2 is FQNEAQ (reference sequence). CDR3 size: 14 residues. The V and J ends lost 5 bases and 2 bases respectively, with 12 bases between them. In DNA form, the CDR3 reads TGTGCCAGCAGCGCTGGGGCAGGAAACACTGAAGCTTTCTTT. It encodes CASSAGAGNTEAFF.

This rearrangement joins TRBV4-3 to TRBJ2-7, with TRBD2 matching over 11 bases. This CDR3 has 15 residues. V gave up 3 bases and J gave up 3 bases; unmatched junction bases: 4. Germline-derived CDR1 and CDR2 are LGHNA and YSLEER. CDR3 nucleotide sequence: TGCGCCAGCAGCCAGGCTGGGACTAGCGGCTACGAGCAGTACTTC. It translates to CASSQAGTSGYEQYF.

The CDR3 is CASSARLGVIGELFF. The CDR3, as DNA: TGCGCCAGCAGTGCCCGTTTAGGAGTGATCGGGGAGCTGTTTTTT. The chain has TRBV10-1 and TRBJ2-2, with D unclear. This CDR3 has 15 residues. V lost 4 bases, J lost 7 bases, and 16 bases lay in between. Germline V CDR1 and CDR2: WNHNN, SYGVQD (reference sequence).

The V gene is TRBV6-1, the J gene TRBJ2-1, with TRBD1 matching over 11 bases. V lost 4 bases, J lost 3 bases, and 5 bases stayed unmatched. The CDR3 has 16 residues. CDR1 is MNHNS, CDR2 SASEGT, per germline. CDR3 sequence reads: CASSAFGTGGYNEQFF. CDR3 sequence (DNA): TGTGCCAGCAGTGCCTTTGGGACAGGGGGCTACAATGAGCAGTTCTTC.

The CDR3 reads CASSLRTGGGREQYF. DNA for the CDR3: TGCGCCAGCAGCCTTCGGACAGGCGGGGGGAGGGAGCAGTACTTC. J is TRBJ2-7 and V is TRBV5-1; perhaps TRBD2 as D (8 bases). Deletions cut 4 bases from V and 7 bases from J, with 21 bases between. CDR1 is SGHRS and CDR2 is YFSETQ in the germline V gene. The length of the CDR3 is 15 residues.

V is TRBV11-3 and J is TRBJ2-3, with TRBD1 matching over 7 bases. Germline CDR1 SGHNT, CDR2 YENEEA. Unmatched junction bases numbered 0, after V lost 5 bases and J lost 1 base. The CDR3 is made up of 13 amino acids. For the CDR3, the DNA is TGTGCCAGCAGCGGACAGGGCACAGATACGCAGTATTTT. This translates into CASSGQGTDTQYF. The whole variable domain, filled in from reference TRBV11-3 and TRBJ2-3, reads EAGVVQSPRYKIIEKKQPVAFWCNPISGHNTLYWYLQNLGQGPELLIRYENEEAVDDSQLPKDRFSAERLKGVDSTLKIQPAELGDSAVYLCASSGQGTDTQYFGPGTRLTVL.

The gene calls are TRBV4-1 and TRBJ1-1, with TRBD1 matching 11 bases. The germline CDR1 and CDR2 sequences are MGHRA and YSYEKL. This CDR3 region has 15 residues. V lost 4 bases, J lost 11 bases, and 12 bases stayed unmatched. The CDR3 DNA sequence: TGCGCCAGCAGCCCCTCGCGGACAGGGGGCATCCGGGCTTTCTTT. Translation: CASSPSRTGGIRAFF.

The chain employs TRBV7-9 and TRBJ2-7; D gene unclear. The CDR3 runs to 13 residues. In germline, CDR1 is SEHNR, CDR2 FQNEAQ (reference sequence). The V end lost 1 base, the J end lost 2 bases, and 6 bases lay between the germline ends. The CDR3 reads CASSLVSAYEQYF. In DNA form, the CDR3 reads TGTGCCAGCAGCTTAGTTTCTGCCTACGAGCAGTACTTC.

A remark on this clone: The identical CDR3 is also encoded by other nucleotide sequences in the sample. The chain is built from TRBV2 and TRBJ2-3, with 14 bases lining up with TRBD2. CDR3 length equals 15 residues. J was trimmed by 3 bases and V by 6 bases; bases with no gene match: 2. Germline V CDR1 and CDR2: SNHLY, FYNNEI. DNA for the CDR3: TGTGCCAGCAGCGGGACTAGCGGGAGAACAGATACGCAGTATTTT. Its translation: CASSGTSGRTDTQYF.

The rearrangement links TRBV7-9 to TRBJ2-7; D is perhaps TRBD2 (6 bases). The CDR3 runs 14 residues. Germline CDR1 SEHNR, CDR2 FQNEAQ (reference sequence). V lost 0 bases to trimming and J lost 3 bases, with 9 bases between them. The CDR3 sequence: CASSLASGGYEQYF. The DNA of the CDR3 is TGTGCCAGCAGCTTAGCGTCCGGGGGCTACGAGCAGTACTTC.

The chain uses TRBV28 and TRBJ2-3, with TRBD2 matching over 7 bases. This CDR3 comprises 15 residues. After removal of 5 bases from V and 3 bases from J, the junction contained 8 bases not matched to a gene. Germline CDR1 reads MDHEN; CDR2 reads SYDVKM. CDR3 in DNA: TGTGCCAGCAGTCATACTAGCGAAGTAACAGATACGCAGTATTTT. This translates into CASSHTSEVTDTQYF.

The chain recombines TRBV11-2 with TRBJ2-5; 7 bases are a match to TRBD2. Germline values: CDR1 SGHAT, CDR2 FQNNGV. This CDR3 is built from 16 residues. Germline trimming cut 8 bases from V and 2 bases from J; bases unmatched to any gene: 14. This CDR3 reads CASLKWPGTTQETQYF. For the CDR3, the DNA is TGTGCCAGCCTAAAGTGGCCGGGGACTACTCAAGAGACCCAGTACTTC.

The chain recombines TRBV12-3 or TRBV12-4 with TRBJ1-2, with D uncertain. CDR3 length equals 13 residues. Between the trimmed V and J ends, which lost 5 bases and 3 bases, there was a span of 10 bases. The CDR3 loop is CASSAFQYYGYTF. DNA for the CDR3: TGTGCCAGCAGTGCCTTTCAGTACTATGGCTACACCTTC.

The V call is TRBV7-2, the J call TRBJ2-1; maybe TRBD2 (6 bases). The germline CDR1 and CDR2 sequences are SGHTA and FQGNSA. This CDR3 region has 12 residues. Trimming pared 4 bases from V and 7 bases from J, leaving 8 bases between. The CDR3 sequence is CASSSGTNEQFF. Written as DNA, the CDR3 is TGTGCCAGCAGCTCGGGGACTAATGAGCAGTTCTTC.

The gene calls are TRBV6-5 and TRBJ1-6, with D maybe TRBD1 (5 bases). CDR1 and CDR2 from the germline V gene are MNHEY and SVGAGI. Trimming took 6 bases from V and 10 from J, leaving 13 bases between them. This CDR3 is 13 amino acids long. CDR3 sequence reads: CASSQGWGSPLHF. DNA for the CDR3: TGTGCCAGCAGCCAGGGTTGGGGATCACCCCTCCACTTT.

The chain couples TRBV4-3 to TRBJ2-1; TRBD1 aligns across 10 bases. V dropped 4 bases and J dropped 0; count of bases not matched to a gene: 12. The CDR3 consists of 19 residues. CDR1 is LGHNA and CDR2 is YSLEER in the germline V gene. In DNA form, the CDR3 reads TGCGCCAGCAGCCCGATGGGACAGGGGATTCAGAGCTCCTACAATGAGCAGTTCTTC. This encodes CASSPMGQGIQSSYNEQFF.

This clone was found once. This chain joins TRBV24-1 and TRBJ2-1, with D maybe TRBD1 (6 bases). Germline CDR1 and CDR2: KGHDR and SFDVKD. Trimming pared 3 bases from V and 2 bases from J, leaving 10 bases between. The length of the CDR3 is 15 residues. The CDR3, as DNA: TGTGCCACCAGTGATCTGACAGGTCCCTACAATGAGCAGTTCTTC. Encoded protein: CATSDLTGPYNEQFF.

The gene calls are TRBV6-5 and TRBJ1-2, with unresolved D. The germline V gene has CDR1 MNHEY and CDR2 SVGAGI. The CDR3 extends over 11 amino acids. The ends were cut back, 2 bases at V and 8 bases at J, with 6 bases in the middle. CDR3 sequence: CASSYLGGYTF. The DNA of the CDR3 is TGTGCCAGCAGTTACCTCGGGGGCTACACCTTC.

CDR3 sequence (DNA): TGTGCCAGCAGTTCCCGGGGGGGCAATCAGCCCCAGCATTTT. Translation: CASSSRGGNQPQHF. This chain uses TRBV6-2 or TRBV6-3 with TRBJ1-5, with a weak D call TRBD1 (5 bases). Trimming left V 4 bases short and J 2 bases short, with 9 bases between. This CDR3 has 14 residues. CDR1 and CDR2 from the germline V gene are MNHEY and SVGEGT.

J is TRBJ1-1 and V is TRBV7-2; tentative D call: TRBD1 (5 bases). Germline V gene data show CDR1 as SGHTA and CDR2 as FQGNSA. V lost 3 bases, J lost 4 bases, and 9 bases lay in between. This CDR3 is built from 13 residues. The CDR3 spells CASSFQGSTEAFF. The CDR3 DNA follows: TGTGCCAGCAGCTTTCAGGGTTCCACTGAAGCTTTCTTT.

The rearrangement uses TRBV9 and TRBJ2-6; no clear D. The V end was cut by 0 bases, the J end by 0 bases, with 4 bases between. The CDR3 covers 15 residues. CDR1 is SGDLS, CDR2 YYNGEE, per germline. CDR3 in amino acids: CASSVVSSGANVLTF. CDR3 sequence (DNA): TGTGCCAGCAGCGTAGTGAGCTCTGGGGCCAACGTCCTGACTTTC. Supplemented by reference TRBV9 and TRBJ2-6, the full variable domain reads DSGVTQTPKHLITATGQRVTLRCSPRSGDLSVYWYQQSLDQGLQFLIQYYNGEERAKGNILERFSAQQFPDLHSELNLSSLELGDSALYFCASSVVSSGANVLTFGAGSRLTVL.